This TCR beta chain originates from a study of OX40 agonist ivuxolimab in advanced cancers. Study-level points and caveats: The 0.1-3.0 mg/kg partial responders had among the lowest clonal expansion. CD4+ and CD8+ blood T cells expanded clonally by week 6 at 0.1 to 3.0 mg/kg. In CD8+ T cells, expanded clones were on average more numerous than in CD4+.

The protocol was immunoSEQ multiplex PCR, while the TCRdb copy is restricted to in-frame clones and leaves out a portion. The data hold approximately 68,000 clones, with roughly nine tenths observed a single time. V lost 0 bases, J lost 6 bases, and 7 bases lay in between. The V gene's germline CDR1 is SGHRS and CDR2 YFSETQ. The CDR3 has 13 residues. About this clone itself: Its matching antigen is unknown.

J is TRBJ2-1 and V is TRBV5-1; D gene uncertain. Sample: CD4+ or CD8+ T cells sorted from blood, taken in a trial of the OX40 agonist ivuxolimab. The TCR was taken from an adult with an advanced solid tumor such as melanoma, head and neck, liver or kidney cancer. The DNA for the CDR3 is TGCGCCAGCAGCTTGGGACACCCCAATGAGCAGTTCTTC. It translates to CASSLGHPNEQFF.